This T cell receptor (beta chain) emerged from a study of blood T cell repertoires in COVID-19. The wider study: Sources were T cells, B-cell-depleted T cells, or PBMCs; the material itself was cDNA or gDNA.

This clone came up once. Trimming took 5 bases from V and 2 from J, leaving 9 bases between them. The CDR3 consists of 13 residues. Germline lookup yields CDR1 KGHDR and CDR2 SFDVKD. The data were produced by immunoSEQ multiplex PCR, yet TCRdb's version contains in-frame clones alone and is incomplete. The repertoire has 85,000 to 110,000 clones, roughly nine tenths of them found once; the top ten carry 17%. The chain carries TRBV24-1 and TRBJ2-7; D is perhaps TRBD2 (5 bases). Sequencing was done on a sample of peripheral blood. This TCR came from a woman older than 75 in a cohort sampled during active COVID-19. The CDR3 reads CATSGTPTYEQYF. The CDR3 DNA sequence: TGTGCCACCAGTGGGACTCCCACCTACGAGCAGTACTTC.